The entry that follows covers one TCR beta chain sequence. Its antigen target is currently unknown. No much larger clone exists at a distance of one base, and base qualities are not known. TCR beta VDJ combination and CDR3 sequence profiling used genomic DNA as the template. An Illumina HiSeq 2000 was used for TCR repertoire sequencing. In the paper's pipeline: Repertoire assessment relied on Simpson's diversity index, CDR3 size and DJ length profiles, and TRBV/TRBJ rearrangement plots. The most abundant DNA sequence in the deep sequencing data was defined as the immunodominant clone. CDR3 amino acid sequences were screened for sharing across subjects and were compared with published repertoires and the VDJdb database. TCRdb redid the processing of the public reads, applying fastp at Q25 and MiXCR, and retained in-frame beta chains. Rows with a matching CDR3 protein are joined into one entry that keeps the most common DNA and genes. The V and J calls were determined by TCRdb, not by the authors. Here the sample has 250,000 to 300,000 distinct CDR3 sequences; roughly 50% occur a single time. The top ten clonotypes cover roughly 8% of the sample.

From V the trimming removes 8 bases and from J it removes 2 bases, while the gene matches leave 3 bases of the junction unaccounted for. Inclusive of the bounding cysteine and phenylalanine, the CDR3 is 13 residues long. The kept DNA is CDR3 alone, 39 bases in frame from the first base. This record belongs to a study of CD8+CD57+ T cells in acquired aplastic anemia (dated by TCRdb to the late 2010s). For the wider study: A mean of about 3.2 ug of DNA, ranging from roughly 0.19 to 30 ug, was extracted from sorted CD4+ and CD8+ cells.

In the study, sorted CD4+ and CD8+ blood T cells from patients with severe aplastic anemia and from healthy subjects underwent deep sequencing of TCR repertoires. Ficoll-Paque density gradient centrifugation was used to isolate peripheral blood mononuclear cells. CD4+ and CD8+ T cells were sorted by FACS or magnetic beads before DNA extraction. The paper's findings and limits, for the study overall: Between patients and healthy controls, no significant difference in CD8+ Simpson's diversity was found (P=0.060). Around 28 CD8+ CDR3 sequences were found to be shared between patients and controls, but these sequences appeared to be highly expressed in patients and within the immunodominant clones of the patients.

The rearrangement combines TRBV12-3 or TRBV12-4 with TRBJ1-5; a stretch of 7 junction bases matches TRBD1. The sample consisted of sorted CD4+, CD8+, or CD8+CD57+ T cells (not recorded which) from PBMCs. This receptor was obtained from a human donor with severe aplastic anemia or a healthy control (not recorded which). The nucleotide sequence is given as TGTGCCAGCCCAGGACAGGGCAATCAGCCCCAGCATTTT. Its product reads: CASPGQGNQPQHF.